This entry concerns a single TCR beta chain. Its antigen is not known. This entry belongs to a study of T cells in Graves' hyperthyroidism and ophthalmopathy. Study-level findings and limits: A 13 V-J model separated ophthalmopathy from stable hyperthyroidism.

Regions amplified from RNA transcripts were the TCR beta CDR3 regions. HTBI primers drove first-round RT-PCR of the TCR CDR3. TCRdb redid the calling of the multiplex PCR reads with MiXCR, one entry per CDR3 protein. The sample yields hundreds of thousands of distinct CDR3 sequences, over 15% seen once. This CDR3 is built from 13 residues. The junction had 5 bases not matched to a gene; V was cut back by 8 bases and J by 1 base. Germline CDR1 is LGHDT and CDR2 is YNNKEL (reference sequence). The chain uses TRBV3-1 and TRBJ2-7, with 7 nucleotides matching TRBD1. Sample: blood. The source of this sequence is a woman aged 55-70 years with Graves' ophthalmopathy. DNA of the CDR3: TGTGCCAGCGGGGACAGACTTTCCTACGAGCAGTACTTC. Its protein is CASGDRLSYEQYF.